This T cell receptor (beta chain) was sequenced during a study of blood T cell repertoires in COVID-19. About the study: There were acute and convalescent COVID-19 samples, and they came from the United States, Italy and Spain.

In terms of age and location, participants ranged from roughly 18 to 100 years and lived in about two dozen US areas. Self-reported history from a screening survey and questionnaire set each donor's cohort. Sequencing used immunoSEQ multiplex PCR; TCRdb keeps in-frame clones, though not all of them. The table has hundreds of thousands of clones, almost 90% seen once. Unmatched junction bases numbered 19, after V lost 6 bases and J lost 0 bases. The CDR3 extends over 20 amino acids. CDR1 and CDR2 (germline): WNHNN, SYGVQD (reference sequence). The clonotype originates from a woman between 45 and 60 years old with acute COVID-19. The rearrangement links TRBV10-1 to TRBJ2-3, with 9 bases aligning to TRBD2. The sequenced sample consisted of PBMCs or T cells enriched from blood (not recorded which). The CDR3 loop is CASRERGKASGTLSTDTQYF. The DNA of the CDR3 is TGCGCCAGCAGGGAGCGGGGTAAGGCTAGCGGGACGCTAAGCACAGATACGCAGTATTTT.